Here is one TCR beta chain with its context. The data stem from a study of blood T cell repertoires in COVID-19. Study details: Samples representing acute and convalescent COVID-19 were sourced from the United States, Italy and Spain. Nucleic acid was either cDNA or gDNA, and it came from T cells, B-cell-depleted T cells, or PBMCs.

Per the study methods: Amplification of reference gene primers provided the estimated nucleated cell counts. Profiling relied on immunoSEQ multiplex PCR, and the TCRdb table lists in-frame clones only, not all of them. Clone size and the V and J calls come from that table; the DNA yielded D and trimming. The sample has around 140,000 clones, around 78% seen once. This CDR3 region has 15 residues. CDR1 and CDR2 (germline): SGHRS, YFSETQ. J lost 7 bases, V lost 2 bases, and 7 bases had no gene match. The chain links TRBV5-1 to TRBJ2-1; 9 bases match TRBD2. This TCR was recovered from a woman of 80 years or more with active or convalescent COVID-19. Sequences were obtained from peripheral blood. The CDR3 coding sequence is TGCGCCAGCAGCTTCGGGCTAGCGGGGCCAAATGAGCAGTTCTTC. This encodes CASSFGLAGPNEQFF. The variable domain in full, with the rest retrieved from reference TRBV5-1 and TRBJ2-1, is KAGVTQTPRYLIKTRGQQVTLSCSPISGHRSVSWYQQTPGQGLQFLFEYFSETQRNKGNFPGRFSGRQFSNSRSEMNVSTLELGDSALYLCASSFGLAGPNEQFFGPGTRLTVL.